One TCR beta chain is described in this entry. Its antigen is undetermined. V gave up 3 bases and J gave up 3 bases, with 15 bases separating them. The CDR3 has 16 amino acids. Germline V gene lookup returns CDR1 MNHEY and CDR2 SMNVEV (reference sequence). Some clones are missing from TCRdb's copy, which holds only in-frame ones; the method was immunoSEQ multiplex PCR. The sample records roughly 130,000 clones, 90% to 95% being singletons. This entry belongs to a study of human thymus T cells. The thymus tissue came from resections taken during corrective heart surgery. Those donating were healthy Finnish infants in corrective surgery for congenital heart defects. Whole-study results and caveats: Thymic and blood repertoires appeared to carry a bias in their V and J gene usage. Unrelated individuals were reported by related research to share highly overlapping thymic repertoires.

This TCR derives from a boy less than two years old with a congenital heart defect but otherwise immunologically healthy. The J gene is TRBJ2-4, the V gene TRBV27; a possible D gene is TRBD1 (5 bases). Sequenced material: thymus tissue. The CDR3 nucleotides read TGTGCCAGCAGTTTCTCAGGGATCACGGGCAAAAACATTCAGTACTTC. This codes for CASSFSGITGKNIQYF.